A selection of T cell receptor beta chains follows, all from one sample in a study of blood T cell repertoires in COVID-19. Assay: immunoSEQ multiplex PCR; the TCRdb copy retains only in-frame clones and omits some. Of about 140,000 clones listed, around 87% are singletons. The sequenced sample was PBMCs or T cells enriched from blood (not recorded which). The source is a man in his sixties who had recovered from COVID-19. CDR3s include the opening cysteine and the closing phenylalanine or tryptophan. D genes are given only for firm matches. The size of a clone is reported for some rows only, either as once, few or many, or as a class for expanded clones.

TRBV4-1	NA	NA	TRBJ1-1	CASSQDSPAGWNTEAFF	TGCGCCAGCAGCCAAGATTCACCGGCAGGGTGGAACACTGAAGCTTTCTTT
TRBV28	once	TRBD1	TRBJ1-2	CATCSGGYGYTF	TGTGCCACCTGCTCAGGGGGGTATGGCTACACCTTC
TRBV5-1	NA	TRBD1	TRBJ2-7	CASSGQASSYEQYF	TGCGCCAGCAGCGGACAGGCAAGCTCCTACGAGCAGTACTTC
TRBV19	NA	NA	TRBJ1-1	CASTTLGQANTEAFF	TGTGCCAGCACAACCCTGGGACAAGCGAACACTGAAGCTTTCTTT
TRBV9	NA	NA	TRBJ1-1	CASSPTPQGLNTEAFF	TGTGCCAGCAGCCCGACCCCACAGGGCTTGAACACTGAAGCTTTCTTT
TRBV19	NA	NA	TRBJ1-5	CASSGRAGQPQHF	TGTGCCAGTAGTGGCAGGGCAGGTCAGCCCCAGCATTTT
TRBV2	NA	NA	TRBJ1-5	CASSRQVDQPQHF	TGTGCCAGCAGTCGACAGGTGGATCAGCCCCAGCATTTT
TRBV7-9	NA	NA	TRBJ2-3	CASSLGSADTQYF	TGTGCCAGCAGCTTAGGTTCCGCAGATACGCAGTATTTT
TRBV2	NA	TRBD1	TRBJ2-7	CASTAQGDRGGEQYF	TGTGCCAGCACCGCCCAGGGGGACAGGGGAGGAGAGCAGTACTTC
TRBV13	NA	NA	TRBJ2-2	CASSLWTENTGELFF	TGTGCCAGCAGCTTATGGACAGAGAACACCGGGGAGCTGTTTTTT
TRBV10-2	NA	NA	TRBJ1-5	CASRGGTDQPQHF	TGCGCCAGCCGGGGGGGGACCGATCAGCCCCAGCATTTT
TRBV4-1	NA	NA	TRBJ1-2	CASSQEQEGYGYTF	TGCGCCAGCAGCCAAGAGCAGGAGGGCTATGGCTACACCTTC
TRBV5-1	NA	TRBD1	TRBJ2-7	CASSLDRGRDEQYF	TGCGCCAGCAGCTTGGACAGGGGGCGAGATGAGCAGTACTTC
TRBV6-1	few	TRBD1	TRBJ2-6	CASSGTGSGTVGSGANVLTF	TGTGCCAGCAGTGGGACTGGATCTGGGACAGTCGGGTCTGGGGCCAACGTCCTGACTTTC
TRBV27	few	TRBD1	TRBJ1-5	CASTWDRAQPQHF	TGTGCCAGCACCTGGGACAGGGCTCAGCCCCAGCATTTT
TRBV5-4	NA	NA	TRBJ1-6	CASSLKRHGSNSPLHF	TGTGCCAGCAGCTTGAAAAGACACGGCAGCAATTCACCCCTCCACTTT
TRBV5-4	NA	TRBD2	TRBJ2-7	CASSLAGDSYEQYF	TGTGCCAGCAGCCTAGCGGGGGACTCCTACGAGCAGTACTTC
TRBV10-3	NA	NA	TRBJ1-1	CAISEYRENSEAFF	TGTGCCATCAGTGAGTACAGGGAGAACAGTGAAGCTTTCTTT
TRBV6-5	NA	TRBD1	TRBJ1-4	CASSYRGQGQEKLFF	TGTGCCAGCAGTTACAGGGGACAGGGGCAAGAAAAACTGTTTTTT
TRBV4-2	NA	TRBD1	TRBJ1-2	CASSRETGGNYGYTF	TGTGCCAGCAGCCGAGAGACAGGGGGGAACTATGGCTACACCTTC
TRBV27	NA	TRBD1	TRBJ2-5	CASSLNRGQETQYF	TGTGCCAGCAGTTTAAACAGGGGGCAGGAGACCCAGTACTTC
TRBV10-3	NA	TRBD1	TRBJ1-1	CAISVGQGHTEAFF	TGTGCCATCAGTGTGGGACAGGGTCACACTGAAGCTTTCTTT
TRBV18	few	NA	TRBJ2-1	CASSPGTGSYNEQFF	TGTGCCAGCTCACCAGGGACTGGTTCCTACAATGAGCAGTTCTTC
TRBV29-1	NA	TRBD2	TRBJ2-1	CSVEEGSGSSYNEQFF	TGCAGCGTTGAAGAGGGTAGCGGGTCCTCCTACAATGAGCAGTTCTTC
TRBV28	NA	TRBD2	TRBJ2-2	CASSFAGVNTGELFF	TGTGCCAGCAGTTTTGCGGGAGTGAACACCGGGGAGCTGTTTTTT
TRBV9	NA	TRBD2	TRBJ2-2	CASSAPPGREVISGELFF	TGTGCCAGCAGCGCCCCCCCCGGGAGGGAAGTAATCAGCGGGGAGCTGTTTTTT
TRBV5-1	once	NA	TRBJ1-6	CASSLAGGNSPLHF	TGCGCCAGCAGCTTGGCCGGGGGTAATTCACCCCTCCACTTT
TRBV10-3	NA	TRBD2	TRBJ2-7	CAISDSLSGRAHEQYF	TGTGCCATCAGTGACTCCCTCAGCGGGAGGGCCCACGAGCAGTACTTC
TRBV29-1	NA	NA	TRBJ2-7	CSVEESGYEQYF	TGCAGCGTTGAAGAGTCCGGTTACGAGCAGTACTTC
TRBV7-8	NA	TRBD1	TRBJ2-7	CASSLTGFEQYF	TGTGCCAGCAGCTTGACAGGGTTCGAGCAGTACTTC
TRBV11-1	NA	TRBD1	TRBJ1-5	CASSKTGGEQPQHF	TGTGCCAGCAGCAAGACAGGGGGCGAACAGCCCCAGCATTTT
TRBV11-2	NA	TRBD1	TRBJ2-5	CASSGGQVGQTQYF	TGTGCCAGCAGCGGGGGACAGGTCGGACAGACCCAGTACTTC
TRBV2	NA	NA	TRBJ2-7	CASSPSAYEQYF	TGTGCCAGCAGCCCCTCCGCCTACGAGCAGTACTTC
TRBV7-9	NA	NA	TRBJ1-1	CASSLGGRNTEAFF	TGTGCCAGCAGCTTAGGAGGGAGGAACACTGAAGCTTTCTTT
TRBV10-2	NA	NA	TRBJ1-3	CASSDRGSGNTIYF	TGCGCCAGCAGTGACAGGGGCTCTGGAAACACCATATATTTT
TRBV9	NA	NA	TRBJ2-7	CASSVGNSYEQYF	TGTGCCAGCAGCGTCGGGAATTCCTACGAGCAGTACTTC
TRBV6-2/TRBV6-3	NA	TRBD1	TRBJ1-6	CASSPGGQGGSPLHF	TGTGCCAGCAGCCCAGGGGGACAGGGAGGTTCACCCCTCCACTTT
TRBV6-6	NA	NA	TRBJ1-5	CASSLQSNQPQHF	TGTGCCAGCAGTTTGCAGAGCAATCAGCCCCAGCATTTT
TRBV6-5	NA	NA	TRBJ1-1	CASTERKNTEAFF	TGTGCCAGCACCGAGCGGAAGAACACTGAAGCTTTCTTT
TRBV5-1	NA	NA	TRBJ1-4	CASSLDGLGEKLFF	TGCGCCAGCAGCTTGGACGGGTTAGGTGAAAAACTGTTTTTT
TRBV18	NA	TRBD1	TRBJ1-1	CASSLTGTNTEAFF	TGTGCCAGCTCACTGACAGGGACGAACACTGAAGCTTTCTTT
TRBV19	NA	NA	TRBJ2-1	CASSTGVDNEQFF	TGTGCCAGTAGTACGGGTGTGGACAATGAGCAGTTCTTC
TRBV4-1	NA	NA	TRBJ2-1	CASSQARGTGTPYNEQFF	TGCGCCAGCAGCCAAGCGAGGGGAACAGGGACCCCCTACAATGAGCAGTTCTTC
TRBV19	NA	TRBD2	TRBJ2-1	CATQRERSRPSSYNEQFF	TGTGCCACCCAGCGGGAGAGGTCCCGACCGAGCTCCTACAATGAGCAGTTCTTC